A selection of T cell receptor beta chains follows, all from one sample in a study of radiotherapy plus CTLA-4 blockade in lung cancer. Clones were sequenced by immunoSEQ multiplex PCR, and TCRdb holds only the in-frame ones, with some missing. The sample has 34,000 or so clones, over 70% seen once. The sample was peripheral blood, taken from a patient treated with radiotherapy plus ipilimumab. The receptors originated from a human donor with non-small cell lung cancer that progressed on radiotherapy plus ipilimumab. The CDR3 runs from the conserved cysteine through the conserved F or W. D genes are given only for firm matches. Clone size, where shown, is once, few, many, or a class for clones that have expanded.

TRBJ2-3	NA	TRBV4-3	NA	CASSQGNSRLDTQYF	TGCGCCAGCAGCCAAGGGAACTCACGACTAGATACGCAGTATTTT
TRBJ2-7	NA	TRBV28	TRBD2	CASSPHGRGSYEQYF	TGTGCCAGCAGTCCCCACGGGCGGGGGTCCTACGAGCAGTACTTC
TRBJ2-7	NA	TRBV29-1	NA	CSVFGTTEQYF	TGCAGCGTCTTCGGGACGACCGAGCAGTACTTC
TRBJ1-5	NA	TRBV4-2	NA	CASSQDWGAQPQHF	TGTGCCAGCAGCCAAGATTGGGGGGCTCAGCCCCAGCATTTT
TRBJ1-1	NA	TRBV28	NA	CASSFPDPGAFF	TGTGCCAGCAGTTTCCCGGACCCTGGGGCTTTCTTT
TRBJ2-7	NA	TRBV11-2	NA	CASSLGGLNGYEQYF	TGTGCCAGCAGCTTAGGTGGGCTCAACGGTTACGAGCAGTACTTC
TRBJ1-6	NA	TRBV7-9	NA	CASSPRGNSPLHF	TGTGCCAGCAGCCCTAGGGGTAATTCACCCCTCCACTTT
TRBJ2-5	NA	TRBV4-1	TRBD2	CASSKAGPKETQYF	TGCGCCAGCAGCAAAGCGGGGCCCAAAGAGACCCAGTACTTC
TRBJ1-2	medium-sized	TRBV30	NA	CAWSVTGPGYTF	TGTGCCTGGAGTGTAACTGGGCCCGGCTACACCTTC
TRBJ2-5	once	TRBV27	NA	CASSLGHGETQYF	TGTGCCAGCAGTTTAGGACACGGGGAGACCCAGTACTTC
TRBJ2-1	NA	TRBV5-4	NA	CASSRFGAYNEQFF	TGTGCCAGCAGCCGATTCGGGGCCTACAATGAGCAGTTCTTC
TRBJ1-2	NA	TRBV9	TRBD1	CASSVTGSYGYTF	TGTGCCAGCAGCGTGACAGGGAGCTATGGCTACACCTTC
TRBJ1-4	NA	TRBV6-5	NA	CASSTRGRGEKLFF	TGTGCCAGCAGTACCCGAGGCCGGGGAGAAAAACTGTTTTTT
TRBJ1-5	NA	TRBV28	NA	CASSWDTNSNQPQHF	TGTGCCAGCAGCTGGGACACTAATAGCAATCAGCCCCAGCATTTT
TRBJ1-5	few	TRBV28	NA	CASSGVEGNQPQHF	TGTGCCAGCAGCGGTGTGGAGGGCAATCAGCCCCAGCATTTT
TRBJ1-6	NA	TRBV4-1	NA	CASSHPTGSYNSPLHF	TGCGCCAGCAGCCACCCGACAGGTTCCTATAATTCACCCCTCCACTTT
TRBJ1-5	NA	TRBV19	NA	CASVQGLADQPQHF	TGTGCCAGTGTACAGGGACTTGCTGATCAGCCCCAGCATTTT
TRBJ1-5	NA	TRBV19	TRBD1	CASSETGGVRQPQHF	TGTGCCAGTAGCGAAACAGGGGGGGTCCGTCAGCCCCAGCATTTT
TRBJ2-3	NA	TRBV29-1	NA	CSVEGGTDTQYF	TGCAGCGTTGAAGGGGGTACAGATACGCAGTATTTT
TRBJ2-7	few	TRBV28	TRBD1	CASSGEMLGQSYEQYF	TGTGCCAGCAGTGGTGAGATGTTGGGACAGTCCTACGAGCAGTACTTC
TRBJ2-5	NA	TRBV5-5	NA	CASSLRGWETQYF	TGTGCCAGCAGCTTGAGGGGGTGGGAGACCCAGTACTTC
TRBJ2-5	NA	TRBV6-6	NA	CASSLTSQETQYF	TGTGCCAGCAGCCTAACCTCCCAAGAGACCCAGTACTTC
TRBJ1-1	NA	TRBV7-3	NA	CASSQVLPQGEAFF	TGTGCCAGCAGTCAGGTCCTCCCTCAGGGGGAAGCTTTCTTT
TRBJ2-7	NA	TRBV28	NA	CASRSGSLAYEQYF	TGTGCCAGCAGGTCCGGGAGCTTGGCCTACGAGCAGTACTTC
TRBJ2-5	NA	TRBV10-3	TRBD1	CAISRTGEGETQYF	TGTGCCATCAGCCGGACAGGGGAGGGGGAGACCCAGTACTTC
TRBJ2-7	NA	TRBV11-2	TRBD1	CASSFETGGWQYF	TGTGCCAGCAGCTTCGAGACAGGGGGCTGGCAGTACTTC
TRBJ2-1	NA	TRBV5-4	NA	CASSLGGNHGGYNEQFF	TGTGCCAGCAGCTTGGGAGGGAACCACGGGGGCTACAATGAGCAGTTCTTC
TRBJ1-6	few	TRBV5-1	TRBD1	CASSQRTGTGSPLHF	TGCGCCAGCAGCCAAAGGACAGGGACGGGTTCACCCCTCCACTTT
TRBJ1-4	NA	TRBV19	NA	CASRPTALGGRKLFF	TGTGCCAGTAGGCCGACAGCCCTTGGGGGAAGAAAACTGTTTTTT
TRBJ1-1	NA	TRBV4-1	TRBD1	CASSHGQGGSTEAFF	TGCGCCAGCAGCCACGGACAGGGAGGGTCCACTGAAGCTTTCTTT
TRBJ1-2	medium-sized	TRBV10-2	NA	CASSVIQGNGYTF	TGCGCCAGCAGTGTTATACAGGGAAATGGCTACACCTTC
TRBJ2-1	NA	TRBV11-2	TRBD2	CASSLFSGEGEQFF	TGTGCCAGCAGCTTATTCTCGGGGGAGGGGGAGCAGTTCTTC
TRBJ1-2	NA	TRBV6-5	NA	CASSLRQTNYGYTF	TGTGCCAGCAGTTTGCGACAGACTAACTATGGCTACACCTTC
TRBJ1-3	NA	TRBV6-1	NA	CASSEGSYSGNTIYF	TGTGCCAGCAGTGAAGGAAGCTACTCTGGAAACACCATATATTTT
TRBJ1-5	NA	TRBV7-2	NA	CASSREGNQPQHF	TGTGCCAGCAGCCGAGAAGGGAACCAGCCCCAGCATTTT
TRBJ1-4	NA	TRBV21-1	NA	CASSKMGGQCEKLFF	TGTGCCAGCAGCAAAATGGGTGGGCAGTGCGAAAAACTGTTTTTT
TRBJ1-5	NA	TRBV5-8	TRBD1	CASRGQSGQPQHF	TGTGCCAGCCGGGGACAGTCCGGACAGCCCCAGCATTTT
TRBJ2-1	NA	TRBV27	TRBD2	CASSLPPRGGYGGRSPEQFF	TGTGCCAGCAGTTTACCCCCCCGGGGAGGTTATGGCGGGAGGTCCCCTGAGCAGTTCTTC
TRBJ2-7	NA	TRBV2	NA	CASSEGGRAGRYEQYF	TGTGCCAGCAGTGAAGGTGGTCGGGCAGGGCGGTACGAGCAGTACTTC
TRBJ2-1	NA	TRBV2	NA	CASSAAELLYNEQFF	TGTGCCAGCAGTGCGGCGGAATTGCTTTACAATGAGCAGTTCTTC
TRBJ2-7	NA	TRBV7-3	NA	CASSLTGRGLDEQYF	TGTGCCAGCAGCTTAACCGGCAGGGGCCTGGACGAGCAGTACTTC
TRBJ1-2	NA	TRBV4-2	NA	CASSQDGPRGDLNGYTF	TGTGCCAGCAGCCAAGACGGGCCCCGTGGAGACCTAAATGGCTACACCTTC
TRBJ2-7	NA	TRBV4-3	NA	CASSQAPSYEQYF	TGCGCCAGCAGCCAAGCCCCCTCGTACGAGCAGTACTTC
TRBJ1-1	NA	TRBV11-3	NA	CASSPGQLMRTWDMNTEAFF	TGTGCCAGCAGCCCCGGACAGCTCATGAGGACCTGGGACATGAACACTGAAGCTTTCTTT
TRBJ2-7	NA	TRBV5-1	NA	CASSLDRAYEQYF	TGCGCCAGCAGCTTGGACAGGGCCTACGAGCAGTACTTC
TRBJ1-4	few	TRBV18	NA	CASSLNSLDLNEKLFF	TGTGCCAGCTCACTAAACTCGCTGGATCTTAATGAAAAACTGTTTTTT
TRBJ2-7	few	TRBV18	TRBD2	CASSPRGTSSYEQYF	TGTGCCAGCTCACCACGCGGGACTAGCAGCTACGAGCAGTACTTC
TRBJ2-2	once	TRBV27	NA	CASSLGEVTGELFF	TGTGCCAGCAGTCTGGGGGAGGTCACCGGGGAGCTGTTTTTT
TRBJ2-3	NA	TRBV2	NA	CASTGDTDTQYF	TGTGCCAGCACCGGGGATACAGATACGCAGTATTTT
TRBJ1-2	NA	TRBV5-4	TRBD1	CASSRDRDTWYGYTF	TGTGCCAGCAGCCGGGACAGGGACACCTGGTATGGCTACACCTTC
TRBJ2-2	NA	TRBV27	NA	CASSLTANTGELFF	TGTGCCAGCAGTTTAACAGCGAACACCGGGGAGCTGTTTTTT
TRBJ1-5	NA	TRBV28	TRBD1	CASRQQGENQPQHF	TGTGCCAGCAGACAACAGGGGGAAAATCAGCCCCAGCATTTT